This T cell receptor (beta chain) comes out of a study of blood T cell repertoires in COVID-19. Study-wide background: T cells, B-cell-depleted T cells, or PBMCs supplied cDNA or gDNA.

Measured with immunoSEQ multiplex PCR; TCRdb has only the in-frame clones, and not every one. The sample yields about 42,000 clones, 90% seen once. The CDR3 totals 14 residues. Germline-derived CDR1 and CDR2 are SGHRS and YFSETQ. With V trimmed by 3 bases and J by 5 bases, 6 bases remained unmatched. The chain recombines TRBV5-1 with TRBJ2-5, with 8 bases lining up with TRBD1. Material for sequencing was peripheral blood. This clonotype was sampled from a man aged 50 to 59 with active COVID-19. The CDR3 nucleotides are TGCGCCAGCAGCTCCGGGACAGGACGGGAGACCCAGTACTTC. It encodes CASSSGTGRETQYF.